This passage covers 9 T cell receptor beta chains from one sample sequenced in a study of cytomegalovirus exposure and HLA in healthy donors. It was with 60 Vbeta and 13 Jbeta primers that the PCR ran. Assay: immunoSEQ multiplex PCR; the TCRdb copy retains only in-frame clones and omits some. This sample has fewer than 250,000 clones, with around 75% found just once. The source material was PBMCs. The receptors were sampled from a male donor in good health and CMV-seropositive.

This clone was seen more than once but under ten times. The chain couples TRBV19 to TRBJ1-1; unclear D gene. Trimming took off 2 bases at V and 7 bases at J, with 14 bases between the two ends. The germline CDR1 and CDR2 sequences are LNHDA and SQIVND (reference sequence). The CDR3 runs to 14 residues. The CDR3 sequence is CASSISLGQNEAFF. CDR3 bases: TGTGCCAGTAGTATAAGTCTTGGGCAGAATGAAGCTTTCTTT.

V is TRBV29-1 and J is TRBJ1-1, with D perhaps TRBD1 (6 bases). Germline CDR1 and CDR2: SQVTM and ANQGSEA. This CDR3 spans 13 amino acids. Trimming took 6 bases from V and 3 from J, leaving 14 bases between them. The CDR3 DNA reads TGCAGCGTGTCCCTTGAGGGGGACACTGAAGCTTTCTTT. Translating it yields CSVSLEGDTEAFF. The whole variable domain, filled in from reference TRBV29-1 and TRBJ1-1, reads SAVISQKPSRDICQRGTSLTIQCQVDSQVTMMFWYRQQPGQSLTLIATANQGSEATYESGFVIDKFPISRPNLTFSTLTVSNMSPEDSSIYLCSVSLEGDTEAFFGQGTRLTVV.

This chain links TRBV5-1 with TRBJ2-7, with TRBD2 matching 10 bases. The CDR3 contains 15 residues. Germline CDR1 and CDR2: SGHRS and YFSETQ. V gave up 0 bases and J gave up 4 bases; unmatched junction bases: 4. For the CDR3, the DNA is TGCGCCAGCAGCTTGGCCGGGACTAGCGCTTACGAGCAGTACTTC. The encoded protein is CASSLAGTSAYEQYF.

The J gene is TRBJ2-1, the V gene TRBV11-2; 15 bases line up with TRBD2. CDR3 length: 19 residues. V lost 5 bases and J lost 9; bases outside the gene matches: 17. Per the germline V gene, CDR1 is SGHAT and CDR2 is FQNNGV. The CDR3 sequence is CASSTRTSGRGFKSAEQFF. CDR3 bases: TGTGCCAGCAGCACCCGGACTAGCGGGAGGGGTTTCAAAAGTGCTGAGCAGTTCTTC.

The sample holds a few counts of this clone. The V call is TRBV6-5, the J call TRBJ2-1; D uncertain. Between the trimmed V and J ends, which lost 2 bases and 7 bases, there was a span of 9 bases. Germline V gene lookup returns CDR1 MNHEY and CDR2 SVGAGI. CDR3 length: 13 residues. The CDR3 spells CASSYRAQNEQFF. CDR3 nucleotides: TGTGCCAGCAGTTACAGAGCGCAAAATGAGCAGTTCTTC.

The CDR3 spells CASSADRGINYGYTF. The CDR3 nucleotides read TGTGCCAGCAGTGCCGACAGGGGAATAAACTATGGCTACACCTTC. The chain combines TRBV6-6 with TRBJ1-2; 8 nucleotides agree with TRBD1. After removal of 5 bases from V and 2 bases from J, the junction contained 7 bases not matched to a gene. Germline values: CDR1 MNHNY, CDR2 SVGAGI (reference sequence). The CDR3 has 15 residues.

This clone is a singleton in its sample. The chain has TRBV11-2 and TRBJ2-5; 8 bases line up with TRBD1. The DNA end is a closer match to TRBJ2-7, so the J assignment may be wrong. Germline CDR1 SGHAT, CDR2 FQNNGV. The CDR3 consists of 16 residues. CDR3 sequence: CASSPFDRGFSYEQYF. The CDR3 region has the DNA TGTGCCAGCAGCCCCTTTGACAGGGGATTCTCCTACGAGCAGTACTTC.

V is TRBV9 and J is TRBJ2-2; D uncertain. Trimming pared 4 bases from V and 5 bases from J, leaving 9 bases between. This CDR3 is 13 amino acids long. Germline V gene data show CDR1 as SGDLS and CDR2 as YYNGEE. This chain's CDR3 is CASSSKNTGELFF. In DNA, the CDR3 is TGTGCCAGCAGCAGCAAGAATACCGGGGAGCTGTTTTTT.

The V call is TRBV10-3, the J call TRBJ2-1; 9 bases map to TRBD1. CDR3 length equals 14 residues. J was trimmed by 4 bases and V by 4 bases; bases with no gene match: 2. Germline V gene data show CDR1 as ENHRY and CDR2 as SYGVKD. The CDR3 sequence is CAISGGQGYNEQFF. CDR3 bases: TGTGCCATCAGTGGGGGACAGGGTTACAATGAGCAGTTCTTC.